The entry below describes one TCR beta chain. Its target is not known. The whole isolated RNA underwent reverse transcription, so sequencing captured expressed TCRB transcripts. Roughly 3.4 million reads were obtained on average from naive, central memory and regulatory T cell samples. The repertoire was sequenced with immunoSEQ multiplex PCR; TCRdb's copy has only in-frame clones and lacks some. The sample contains around 340,000 clones, around 20% of which appear only once. The data were obtained in a study of beta chain features in type 1 diabetes. Sorted populations all had greater than 95% purity. Overall study results and limits: It was possible that PCR favored shorter templates, equally so in patients and controls. Type 1 diabetes patients showed fewer insertions and more deletions at VDJ junctions.

CDR1 is GTSNPN, CDR2 SVGIG, per germline (reference sequence). CDR3 length: 13 amino acids. V shed 3 bases and J shed 5 bases, with 11 bases lying between them. Sequenced sample: naive CD4+ T cells from blood. The genes are TRBV30 and TRBJ1-5; D is perhaps TRBD1 (5 bases). The TCR comes from a woman under 30 in good health. In DNA form, the CDR3 reads TGTGCCTGGAGCGCGGGGCGGCATCAGCCCCAGCATTTT. Protein sequence: CAWSAGRHQPQHF. The whole variable domain, filled in from reference TRBV30 and TRBJ1-5, reads SQTIHQWPATLVQPVGSPLSLECTVEGTSNPNLYWYRQAAGRGLQLLFYSVGIGQISSEVPQNLSASRPQDRQFILSSKKLLLSDSGFYLCAWSAGRHQPQHFGDGTRLSIL.